This TCR beta chain was profiled in a study of Ad26.COV2.S vaccination and SARS-CoV-2 variants. Study-level information: Enrollment placed the donor in the COV1001 Ad26.COV2.S trial arm. Intramuscularly, Ad26.COV2.S was given either once or twice, 56 days apart. Study observations and caveats: Total T cell responses were possibly underestimated by TCR breadth and depth analyses.

CDR1 and CDR2 from the germline V gene are SGHRS and YFSETQ. V shed 0 bases, J shed 7 bases, and the junction held 12 bases outside the gene matches. This CDR3 region has 16 residues. Indicated treatment: roughly 19 received Ad26.COV2.S at low or high dose, single or two shots; about 5 received placebo; per-sample allocation not given. Specimens were obtained on day 63 following the first vaccine or placebo injection. A word on this clone: Antigen specificity is unknown.

Measured with immunoSEQ multiplex PCR; TCRdb has only the in-frame clones, and not every one. Of some 350,000 clones in the sample, more than 75% were seen once. The V gene is TRBV5-1, the J gene TRBJ1-2, with TRBD1 matching 7 bases. The clonotype originates from a person aged 18-60 years who received the Ad26.COV2.S COVID-19 vaccine or a placebo. Sequencing used peripheral blood, obtained in a trial of Ad26.COV2.S vaccine versus placebo. Here the CDR3 reads CASSLGFSQGNGGYTF. CDR3 in DNA: TGCGCCAGCAGCTTGGGGTTCTCACAGGGGAATGGTGGCTACACCTTC.